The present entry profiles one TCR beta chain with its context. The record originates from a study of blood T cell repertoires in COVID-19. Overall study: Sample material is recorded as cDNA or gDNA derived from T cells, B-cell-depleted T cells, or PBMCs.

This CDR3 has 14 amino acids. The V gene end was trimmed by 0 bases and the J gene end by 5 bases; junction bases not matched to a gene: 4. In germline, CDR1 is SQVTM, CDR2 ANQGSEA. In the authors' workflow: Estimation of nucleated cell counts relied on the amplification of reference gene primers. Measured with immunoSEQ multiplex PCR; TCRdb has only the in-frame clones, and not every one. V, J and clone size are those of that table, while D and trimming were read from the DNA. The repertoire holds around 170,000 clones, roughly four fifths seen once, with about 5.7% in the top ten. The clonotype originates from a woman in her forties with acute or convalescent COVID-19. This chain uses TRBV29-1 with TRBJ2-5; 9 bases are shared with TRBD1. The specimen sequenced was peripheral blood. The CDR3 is CSVEDTGGRETQYF. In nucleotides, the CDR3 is TGCAGCGTTGAAGATACAGGGGGCCGGGAGACCCAGTACTTC.